A selection of T cell receptor beta chains follows, all from one sample in a study of cytomegalovirus exposure and HLA in healthy donors. TCRdb's table, derived via immunoSEQ multiplex PCR, lists solely in-frame clones and lacks some. The sample shows 60,000 to 90,000 clones, and about 5% sits with its ten largest clones. Sequencing was done on a sample of PBMCs. The receptors derive from a woman in her thirties or forties in good health and CMV-seropositive. CDR3s include the opening cysteine and the closing phenylalanine or tryptophan. Fields, in order: V gene, CDR3 length, J gene, D gene, CDR3 DNA, CDR3 protein. The D gene is left open where the match is weak.

>TRBV28|15|TRBJ1-2|.
TGTGCCAGCAGTACCGCAGGGACACTCAACTATGGCTACACCTTC
CASSTAGTLNYGYTF
>TRBV27|17|TRBJ2-3|TRBD2
TGTGCCAGCAGTTTACGCTCGGGGCGGGGGGGCCCGGATACGCAGTATTTT
CASSLRSGRGGPDTQYF
>TRBV9|16|TRBJ2-6|TRBD1
TGTGCCAGCAGCGCCGGGACAGTCTCTGGGGCCAACGTCCTGACTTTC
CASSAGTVSGANVLTF
>TRBV5-1|15|TRBJ2-5|.
TGCGCCAGCAGCTTGGGGACAGAGCACCAAGAGACCCAGTACTTC
CASSLGTEHQETQYF
>TRBV11-3|15|TRBJ2-5|TRBD2
TGTGCCAGCAGCTTAGGCGCTAGCGGGAGTGAGACCCAGTACTTC
CASSLGASGSETQYF
>TRBV5-1|14|TRBJ2-5|TRBD1
TGCGCCAGCAGCCCCGGACAGGGCGAAGAAGAGCAGTACTTC
CASSPGQGEEEQYF
>TRBV15|14|TRBJ2-7|TRBD2
TGTGCCACCAGCAAGCCCGGGACTAGCGTCGAGCAGTACTTC
CATSKPGTSVEQYF
>TRBV28|15|TRBJ2-7|.
TGTGCCAGCACCCCGCTTGGAGGTAGCTACTCCGAGCAGTACTTC
CASTPLGGSYSEQYF
>TRBV15|15|TRBJ2-3|TRBD2
TGTGCCACCCTCAGTGGGCTAGCGGGAGCGGATACGCAGTATTTT
CATLSGLAGADTQYF
>TRBV19|13|TRBJ2-7|.
TGTGCCAGTAGTTTCGGGGGCTCCTACGAGCAGTACTTC
CASSFGGSYEQYF
>TRBV29-1|14|TRBJ2-1|.
TGCAGCGTTGAAGATTACAGGACATACAATGAGCAGTTCTTC
CSVEDYRTYNEQFF
>TRBV19|15|TRBJ1-2|TRBD1
TGTGCCAGTACTACCAACTACGGGACAGCCTATGGCTACACCTTC
CASTTNYGTAYGYTF
>TRBV29-1|12|TRBJ1-1|.
TGCAGCGTTGTCAGGGGACCCACTGAAGCTTTCTTT
CSVVRGPTEAFF
>TRBV6-5|13|TRBJ2-3|TRBD2
TGTGCCAGCAGGCGGGGGAGCACAGATACGCAGTATTTT
CASRRGSTDTQYF
>TRBV5-1|15|TRBJ2-3|TRBD2
TGCGCCAGCAGCTTGGACGGGGGGGCAAAGGCAACGCAGTATTTT
CASSLDGGAKATQYF
>TRBV27|14|TRBJ1-5|TRBD1
TGTGCCAGCAGTTTATCCCAACAGGGGCAGCCCCAGCATTTT
CASSLSQQGQPQHF
>TRBV5-6|15|TRBJ2-5|TRBD1
TGTGCCAGCAGCCCGAAAACAGGGGCCAAAGAGACCCAGTACTTC
CASSPKTGAKETQYF
>TRBV4-1|16|TRBJ1-4|.
TGCGCCAGCAGCCAACTGGACAGTGCAACTAATGAAAAACTGTTTTTT
CASSQLDSATNEKLFF
>TRBV2|14|TRBJ2-7|.
TGTGCCAGCGGGTCAAGGGGGGGGTTCTACGAGCAGTACTTC
CASGSRGGFYEQYF
>TRBV6-5|14|TRBJ2-1|TRBD2
TGTGCCAGCAGAAGCTCTAGCGGGAACAATGAGCAGTTCTTC
CASRSSSGNNEQFF
>TRBV5-6|15|TRBJ1-5|.
TGTGCCAGCAGCTCCTGGGACACTCGCAATCAGCCCCAGCATTTT
CASSSWDTRNQPQHF
>TRBV11-3|15|TRBJ2-5|TRBD2
TGTGCCAGCAGCCCGGGGGAGCTAGCGGAAGAGACCCGGTACTTC
CASSPGELAEETRYF
>TRBV6-1|17|TRBJ1-1|.
TGTGCCAGCAGTGACAGGACAGCTGGGGTTGCGAACACTGAAGCTTTCTTT
CASSDRTAGVANTEAFF
>TRBV13|13|TRBJ2-7|.
TGTGCCAGCAGCCCGGACAGCTCCTACGAGCAGTACTTC
CASSPDSSYEQYF
>TRBV2|12|TRBJ2-3|.
TGTGCCAGCACCCGGCGGCCCCCAACGCAGTATTTT
CASTRRPPTQYF